These T cell receptor beta chains were read from a single sample in a study of T cells in Graves' hyperthyroidism and ophthalmopathy. Each CDR3 protein gets one entry after TCRdb re-called the multiplex PCR reads with MiXCR. The data hold hundreds of thousands of distinct CDR3 sequences, with about 15% observed a single time. The material sequenced was blood. The source of these receptors is a woman aged 18-29 years with Graves' ophthalmopathy. CDR3s include the opening cysteine and the closing phenylalanine or tryptophan. A D gene is named only where the DNA matches it firmly. Clone size is stated in some rows and not others, as once, few, many or a class when expanded.

J: TRBJ1-6; V: TRBV5-1; length: 15; size: many; D: NA; DNA: TGCGCCAGCAGCTTGGAGGCAGGGAATAATTCACCCCTCCACTTT; CDR3: CASSLEAGNNSPLHF
J: TRBJ1-5; V: TRBV20-1; length: 13; size: many; D: NA; DNA: TGCAGTGCTAAGGCAGTTAGCAATCAGCCCCAGCATTTT; CDR3: CSAKAVSNQPQHF
J: TRBJ2-7; V: TRBV18; length: 16; size: many; D: TRBD1; DNA: TGTGCCAGCTCACCACGGACAGGGGGTGACCCCTACGAGCAGTACTTC; CDR3: CASSPRTGGDPYEQYF
J: TRBJ2-7; V: TRBV7-2; length: 16; size: NA; D: TRBD2; DNA: TGTGCCAGCAGGTTCCCGGGACTAGCGGGAGTTTACGAGCAGTACTTC; CDR3: CASRFPGLAGVYEQYF
J: TRBJ1-5; V: TRBV24-1; length: 16; size: many; D: NA; DNA: TGTGCCACCAGTGATTTGCGTAGCTATAGCAATCAGCCCCAGCATTTT; CDR3: CATSDLRSYSNQPQHF
J: TRBJ2-5; V: TRBV5-5; length: 17; size: many; D: TRBD2; DNA: TGTGCCAGCAGAACGCCGGGACTAGGATCTGTAGGCGAGACCCAGTACTTC; CDR3: CASRTPGLGSVGETQYF
J: TRBJ1-1; V: TRBV5-1; length: 16; size: many; D: NA; DNA: TGCGCCAGCAGCAGGGGCTTATGCTGTATGAACACTGAAGCTTTCTTT; CDR3: CASSRGLCCMNTEAFF
J: TRBJ2-1; V: TRBV27; length: 17; size: many; D: TRBD2; DNA: TGTGCCAGCAGATTCGGGACTAGCGGGGGCTCCTACAATGAGCAGTTCTTC; CDR3: CASRFGTSGGSYNEQFF
J: TRBJ2-7; V: TRBV3-1; length: 13; size: many; D: TRBD2; DNA: TGTGCCGCGGGGGAGAGGGAGTACCACGAGCAGTACTTC; CDR3: CAAGEREYHEQYF
J: TRBJ1-1; V: TRBV14; length: 16; size: many; D: NA; DNA: TGTGCCAGCAGCCAACAGACGGAGTTCATGAACACTGAAGCTTTCTTT; CDR3: CASSQQTEFMNTEAFF
J: TRBJ2-1; V: TRBV4-2; length: 14; size: many; D: TRBD2; DNA: TGTGCCAGCAGCCCTAGCGGGAGGGACAATGAGCAGTTCTTC; CDR3: CASSPSGRDNEQFF
J: TRBJ2-1; V: TRBV14; length: 15; size: once; D: TRBD2; DNA: TGTGCCAGCAGCCTATTATCTAGCGGGAGGTATGAGCAGTTCTTC; CDR3: CASSLLSSGRYEQFF
J: TRBJ1-2; V: TRBV6-1; length: 13; size: many; D: TRBD1; DNA: TGTGCCAGTCGCCCGACAGGGGACTATGGCTACACCTTC; CDR3: CASRPTGDYGYTF
J: TRBJ1-5; V: TRBV11-3; length: 18; size: NA; D: TRBD1; DNA: TGTGCCAGCAGCTTACAACCCGGGACAGGGGGAAGTCGGCAGCCCCAGCATTTT; CDR3: CASSLQPGTGGSRQPQHF
J: TRBJ1-3; V: TRBV9; length: 16; size: few; D: TRBD1; DNA: TGTGCCAGCAGCGCCGGACAGGGGCCCTCTGGAAACACCATATATTTT; CDR3: CASSAGQGPSGNTIYF
J: TRBJ2-4; V: TRBV19; length: 14; size: NA; D: NA; DNA: TGTGCCAGTACCAACTACGGGAACTTAAACATTCAGTACTTC; CDR3: CASTNYGNLNIQYF
J: TRBJ2-1; V: TRBV28; length: 13; size: NA; D: TRBD1; DNA: TGTGCCAGCCGACAGACAGGGCGGAATGAGCAGTTCTTC; CDR3: CASRQTGRNEQFF
J: TRBJ1-2; V: TRBV4-2; length: 18; size: NA; D: NA; DNA: TGTGCCAGCAGCCAAGGCTGGGGGCCTCCCACAGCTAACTATGGCTACACCTTC; CDR3: CASSQGWGPPTANYGYTF
J: TRBJ2-2; V: TRBV27; length: 14; size: many; D: TRBD1; DNA: TGTGCCAGCAGTCCCTCGGACAGGGTTGGGGAGCTGTTTTTT; CDR3: CASSPSDRVGELFF
J: TRBJ2-1; V: TRBV2; length: 13; size: many; D: TRBD2; DNA: TGTTCCCTACTAGCGGGAGGGATTGGTGAGCAGTTCTTC; CDR3: CSLLAGGIGEQFF
J: TRBJ2-4; V: TRBV28; length: 15; size: NA; D: TRBD1; DNA: TGTGCCAGCAGTTTAGCCTACAGGGGGCGTGACATTCAGTACTTC; CDR3: CASSLAYRGRDIQYF
J: TRBJ1-1; V: TRBV20-1; length: 14; size: many; D: NA; DNA: TGCAGTGCTAGTTTAGGGCAGTGGTACACTGAAGCTTTCTTT; CDR3: CSASLGQWYTEAFF
J: TRBJ2-7; V: TRBV5-1; length: 17; size: many; D: TRBD2; DNA: TGCGCCAGCAGCTTGTTTACTAGCGGGAGGGATTACTACGAGCAGTACTTC; CDR3: CASSLFTSGRDYYEQYF
J: TRBJ1-2; V: TRBV19; length: 15; size: NA; D: NA; DNA: TGTGCCAGTAGTCATCCGGGGCTCTGGAACTATGGCTACACCTTC; CDR3: CASSHPGLWNYGYTF
J: TRBJ2-7; V: TRBV11-3; length: 13; size: many; D: TRBD1; DNA: TGTGCCAGCAGCTTAGGACAGGGGGGAGAGCAGTACTTC; CDR3: CASSLGQGGEQYF
J: TRBJ1-1; V: TRBV7-9; length: 13; size: NA; D: NA; DNA: TGTGCCAGCAGCCTGGGGGGACGGGGGCAGGCTTTCTTT; CDR3: CASSLGGRGQAFF
J: TRBJ1-1; V: TRBV18; length: 11; size: many; D: NA; DNA: TGTGCCAGCTCACCAGGGGTGGAGGCTTTCTTT; CDR3: CASSPGVEAFF
J: TRBJ1-1; V: TRBV20-1; length: 15; size: many; D: NA; DNA: TGCAGTGCTAGTAAGGACGCCAATTTAATCACTGAAGCTTTCTTT; CDR3: CSASKDANLITEAFF
J: TRBJ2-7; V: TRBV28; length: 14; size: many; D: NA; DNA: TGTGCCAGCAGTTTATCGTTCTTCCCGGGGGAGCAGTACTTC; CDR3: CASSLSFFPGEQYF
J: TRBJ2-7; V: TRBV29-1; length: 15; size: NA; D: TRBD1; DNA: TGCAGCGTCTCCTACCCCGGGACAGGTACCTACGAGCAGTACTTC; CDR3: CSVSYPGTGTYEQYF